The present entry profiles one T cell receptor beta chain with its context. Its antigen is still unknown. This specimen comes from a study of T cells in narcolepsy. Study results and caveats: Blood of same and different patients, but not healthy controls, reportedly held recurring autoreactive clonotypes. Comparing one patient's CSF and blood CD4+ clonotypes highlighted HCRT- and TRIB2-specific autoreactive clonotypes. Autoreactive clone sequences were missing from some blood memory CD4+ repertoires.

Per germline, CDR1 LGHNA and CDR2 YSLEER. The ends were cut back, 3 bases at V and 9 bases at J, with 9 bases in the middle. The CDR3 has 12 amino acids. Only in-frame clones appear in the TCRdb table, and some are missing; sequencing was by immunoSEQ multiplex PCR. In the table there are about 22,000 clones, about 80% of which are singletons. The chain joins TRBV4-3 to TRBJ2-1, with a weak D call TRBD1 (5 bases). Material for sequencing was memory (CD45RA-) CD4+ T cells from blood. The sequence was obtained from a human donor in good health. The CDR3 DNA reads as TGCGCCAGCAGCCACCCAGGGTTTGAGCAGTTCTTC. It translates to CASSHPGFEQFF.